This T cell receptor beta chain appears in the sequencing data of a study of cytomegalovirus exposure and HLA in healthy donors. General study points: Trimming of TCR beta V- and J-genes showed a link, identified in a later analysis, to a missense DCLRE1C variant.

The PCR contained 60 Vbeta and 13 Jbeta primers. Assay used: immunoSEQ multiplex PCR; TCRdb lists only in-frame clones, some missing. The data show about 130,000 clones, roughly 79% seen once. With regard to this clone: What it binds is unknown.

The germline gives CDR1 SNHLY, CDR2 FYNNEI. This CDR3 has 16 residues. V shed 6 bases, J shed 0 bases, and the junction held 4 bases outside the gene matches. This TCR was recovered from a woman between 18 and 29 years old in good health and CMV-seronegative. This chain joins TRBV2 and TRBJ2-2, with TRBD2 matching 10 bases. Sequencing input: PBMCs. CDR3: CASSLLAGTNTGELFF. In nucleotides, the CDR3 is TGTGCCAGCAGCCTACTAGCGGGAACGAACACCGGGGAGCTGTTTTTT.